A single T cell receptor beta chain is shown here with its context. Its antigen remains unknown. UMIs and sample barcodes were carried by the TCR alpha and TCR beta cDNA libraries that 5'RACE produced using constant-segment primers. TCRdb processed the 5' RACE reads anew with MiXCR; each CDR3 protein has one entry. This table holds roughly 150,000 distinct CDR3 sequences, under 30% found once. The data stem from a study of T-cell memory formation after mild COVID-19. About the study: In these data, TCR clusters were largely donor specific.

Study-level findings and limits: CM and EM subsets held most contracting CD4+ clones; EMRA held CD8+ ones. There were some responding clones in pre-infection memory, which suggested that cross-reactive memory had joined.

There are 17 residues in the CDR3. The origin of this receptor is an adult woman who had mild COVID-19 (a few samples of this study predate the infection). Cell type and time point are not known. Sequencing was carried out using PBMCs or a T cell subset sorted from them (not recorded which). V is TRBV21-1 and J is TRBJ1-1; TRBD1 is the table's D call and was not checked against the DNA. TRBV21-1 is a recognized pseudogene. CDR3 bases: TGTGCCAGCAGCAAAGGAGGGACCCGTTCCGGGGACACTGAAGCTTTCTTT. Its translation is CASSKGGTRSGDTEAFF.